This passage covers 13 T cell receptor beta chains from one sample sequenced in a study of control samples from healthy donors and cancer patients. Profiling relied on immunoSEQ multiplex PCR, and the TCRdb table lists in-frame clones only, not all of them. The table lists about 150,000 clones, 88% of them singletons, with approximately 1.6% in the top ten. Sequencing used blood. The receptor set was obtained from a man aged 18 to 30 in good health.

V is TRBV4-3 and J is TRBJ2-7, with D uncertain. The ends were cut back, 0 bases at V and 6 bases at J, with 15 bases in the middle. The CDR3 has 15 residues. Germline-derived CDR1 and CDR2 are LGHNA and YSLEER. CDR3 sequence (DNA): TGCGCCAGCAGCCAAGAGGTTTTAAGGACGGCCGAGCAGTACTTC. It encodes CASSQEVLRTAEQYF.

This clone came up once. The chain combines TRBV30 with TRBJ1-1; the D is unclear. V lost 3 bases and J lost 6, with 14 bases in between. Germline values: CDR1 GTSNPN, CDR2 SVGIG (reference sequence). CDR3 size: 13 residues. Here the CDR3 reads CAWRRGSQPEAFF. CDR3 sequence (DNA): TGTGCCTGGAGACGAGGATCTCAGCCTGAAGCTTTCTTT.

The chain couples TRBV3-1 (or the pseudogene TRBV3-2) to TRBJ2-4; D gene uncertain. CDR3 length: 13 amino acids. Germline CDR1 and CDR2: LGHDT and YNNKEL (reference sequence). Deletions cut 0 bases from V and 4 bases from J, with 4 bases between. The CDR3 sequence is CASSQDFKNIQYF. CDR3 DNA sequence: TGTGCCAGCAGCCAAGATTTTAAAAACATTCAGTACTTC.

The V gene is TRBV24-1, the J gene TRBJ2-3, with unresolved D. Germline CDR1 reads KGHDR; CDR2 reads SFDVKD. V lost 6 bases to trimming and J lost 4 bases, with 16 bases between them. This CDR3 region has 15 residues. The CDR3: CATSRGASAADTQYF. In nucleotides, the CDR3 is TGTGCCACCAGTCGAGGAGCAAGCGCTGCAGATACGCAGTATTTT.

The chain joins TRBV30 to TRBJ2-4, with D possibly TRBD1 on 5 matching bases. This CDR3 contains 15 residues. V was shortened by 0 bases and J by 4 bases, with 13 bases between the two germline ends. CDR1 is GTSNPN and CDR2 is SVGIG in the germline V gene (reference sequence). CDR3 residues: CAWSVSGAPKNIQYF. The CDR3 nucleotides read TGTGCCTGGAGTGTATCTGGGGCCCCTAAAAACATTCAGTACTTC.

In its sample, this clone was seen many times. The chain is built from TRBV5-4 and TRBJ1-2; 10 bases match TRBD1. This CDR3 contains 16 residues. V lost 4 bases to trimming and J lost 2 bases; unmatched junction nucleotides: 8. Germline V lookup: CDR1 SGHNT, CDR2 YYREEE (reference sequence). In DNA form, the CDR3 reads TGTGCCAGCAGCCAAAAAAGGACAGGGGGGAACTATGGCTACACCTTC. Translated, it gives CASSQKRTGGNYGYTF.

The V call is TRBV18, the J call TRBJ1-2, with 8 bases that match TRBD1. Losses at the gene ends were 2 bases for V and 6 bases for J; bases not matched to a gene: 11. The CDR3 extends over 16 amino acids. CDR1 and CDR2 from the germline V gene are KGHSH and LQKENI. CDR3 amino acids: CASSPGTQGANNGYTF. The CDR3 nucleotides read TGTGCCAGCTCACCAGGGACCCAGGGGGCAAATAATGGCTACACCTTC.

The chain links TRBV4-3 to TRBJ1-6; possible D gene TRBD1, 6 bases. Germline assignment: CDR1 LGHNA and CDR2 YSLEER. The CDR3 extends over 17 amino acids. The ends were cut back, 1 base at V and 7 bases at J, with 17 bases in the middle. CDR3: CASSQGDTRVWNSPLHF. CDR3 DNA: TGCGCCAGCAGCCAAGGGGACACTCGGGTTTGGAATTCACCCCTCCACTTT.

V usage is TRBV7-8 and J usage is TRBJ2-2; 11 nucleotides agree with TRBD2. Germline CDR1 SGHVS, CDR2 FQNEAQ. V shed 0 bases and J 7 bases; nucleotides not matched to a gene: 10. The length of the CDR3 is 18 residues. CDR3 in DNA: TGTGCCAGCAGCTTAGCAGTTATTAGCGGGGGGGCTGGCGGGGAGCTGTTTTTT. It is translated as CASSLAVISGGAGGELFF.

The chain couples TRBV5-4 to TRBJ1-3, with 9 bases aligning to TRBD1. This CDR3 is 16 amino acids long. J lost 3 bases, V lost 3 bases, and 7 bases had no gene match. Germline V gene lookup returns CDR1 SGHNT and CDR2 YYREEE (reference sequence). This chain's CDR3 is CASSSRGTGYGNTIYF. DNA for the CDR3: TGTGCCAGCAGCTCGCGCGGGACAGGGTATGGAAACACCATATATTTT.

The genes are TRBV19 and TRBJ1-3; the D is unclear. This CDR3 is 12 amino acids long. Germline V gene lookup returns CDR1 LNHDA and CDR2 SQIVND (reference sequence). Trimming removed 8 bases from V and 0 bases from J, with 5 bases in between. The CDR3 coding sequence is TGTGCCAGTTGCTACTCTGGAAACACCATATATTTT. It is translated as CASCYSGNTIYF.

CDR3 in DNA: TGCGCCAGCAGCCAGCTCGGGGTCGGGGAAAAACTGTTTTTT. Residues: CASSQLGVGEKLFF. V and J are TRBV4-3 and TRBJ1-4, with D uncertain. Germline CDR1 reads LGHNA; CDR2 reads YSLEER. The V end lost 3 bases, the J end lost 8 bases, and 13 bases lay between the germline ends. This CDR3 contains 14 residues.

The V call is TRBV4-2, the J call TRBJ2-1, with 9 bases aligning to TRBD2. This CDR3 is built from 17 residues. Germline V gives CDR1 LGHNA, CDR2 YNFKEQ. J gave up 7 bases and V 3 bases, and 13 bases lay outside the gene matches. Here the CDR3 DNA reads TGTGCCAGCAGCCATCCCTCGAGCGGGGGGCCGGGAAATGAGCAGTTCTTC. This sequence encodes CASSHPSSGGPGNEQFF.